A single sample is the source of the 27 T cell receptor beta chains below, sequenced in a study of Ad26.COV2.S vaccination and SARS-CoV-2 variants. The treatment: roughly 20 received Ad26.COV2.S at low or high dose, single or two shots; about 5 received placebo; per-sample allocation not given. Material that was analyzed had been drawn on day 63 after the first vaccine or placebo injection. Profiling relied on immunoSEQ multiplex PCR, and the TCRdb table lists in-frame clones only, not all of them. The sample yields about 400,000 clones, 89% seen once. Sequencing used peripheral blood, obtained in a trial of Ad26.COV2.S vaccine versus placebo. The receptors originated from a person between 18 and 59 years old who received the Ad26.COV2.S COVID-19 vaccine or a placebo.

The chain is built from TRBV7-3 and TRBJ2-7, with a weak D call TRBD2 (6 bases). Germline lookup yields CDR1 SGHTA and CDR2 FQGTGA. Trimming pared 5 bases from V and 5 bases from J, leaving 19 bases between. The CDR3 covers 15 residues. The CDR3 sequence is CASSQGPGVGHEQYF. As DNA, the CDR3 is TGTGCCAGCAGCCAGGGACCGGGAGTAGGCCACGAGCAGTACTTC.

The genes are TRBV28 and TRBJ1-5; D not resolved. Germline V gives CDR1 MDHEN, CDR2 SYDVKM. CDR3 length equals 15 residues. With 0 bases removed from V and 3 bases from J, the gap between germline ends came to 9 bases. In DNA form, the CDR3 reads TGTGCCAGCAGTTTATGGCCCGGGAACAATCAGCCCCAGCATTTT. Protein product: CASSLWPGNNQPQHF.

The chain has TRBV6-5 and TRBJ2-2; no reliable D call. Germline assignment: CDR1 MNHEY and CDR2 SVGAGI. The CDR3 length is 14 residues. Trimming shortened V by 7 bases and J by 0 bases, and 9 bases separated the two germline ends. CDR3 amino acids: CASKATPNTGELFF. As DNA, the CDR3 is TGTGCCAGCAAGGCCACACCGAACACCGGGGAGCTGTTTTTT.

For this clone: The sample holds other DNA sequences that translate to the same CDR3. The chain recombines TRBV4-3 with TRBJ2-1; D may be TRBD2 (5 bases). V was shortened by 0 bases and J by 1 base, with 10 bases between the two germline ends. This CDR3 spans 16 amino acids. From germline, CDR1 is LGHNA and CDR2 YSLEER. The CDR3 DNA reads TGCGCCAGCAGCCAAGATGGGAGCGGATCCTACAATGAGCAGTTCTTC. It codes for CASSQDGSGSYNEQFF.

This rearrangement joins TRBV10-1 to TRBJ2-7; D is possibly TRBD2 (6 bases). The CDR3 covers 17 residues. Germline V CDR1 and CDR2: WNHNN, SYGVQD (reference sequence). Trimming stripped 4 bases from V and 2 bases from J, with 21 bases between. The CDR3 here is CASSGALGLANAYEQYF. The CDR3 DNA reads TGCGCCAGCAGTGGGGCTCTAGGCCTAGCGAATGCCTACGAGCAGTACTTC.

V and J are TRBV5-1 and TRBJ1-6; 8 bases are shared with TRBD1. This CDR3 has 17 amino acids. Germline V gives CDR1 SGHRS, CDR2 YFSETQ. V was clipped by 6 bases and J by 8 bases; unmatched bases: 16. CDR3 sequence: CASIQGAAIWMDSPLHF. For the CDR3, the DNA is TGCGCCAGCATTCAGGGGGCGGCCATCTGGATGGATTCACCCCTCCACTTT.

This sequence joins TRBV7-2 and TRBJ1-1, with no clear D. CDR1 and CDR2 (germline): SGHTA, FQGNSA. The CDR3 covers 15 residues. V was pared by 4 bases and J by 1 base, with 13 bases between. CDR3 bases: TGTGCCAGCAGCTCCAACATACCCCCGAACACTGAAGCTTTCTTT. Encoded protein: CASSSNIPPNTEAFF.

The rearrangement uses TRBV28 and TRBJ2-7, with a weak D call TRBD2 (6 bases). The CDR3 is made up of 12 amino acids. The germline V and J ends were trimmed by 7 bases and 4 bases, with 11 bases remaining between them. CDR1 MDHEN and CDR2 SYDVKM come from the germline V gene. The CDR3 loop reads CASKEGKYEQYF. CDR3 sequence (DNA): TGTGCCAGCAAGGAGGGGAAATACGAGCAGTACTTC. The full variable domain, rest sourced from reference TRBV28 and TRBJ2-7, is DVKVTQSSRYLVKRTGEKVFLECVQDMDHENMFWYRQDPGLGLRLIYFSYDVKMKEKGDIPEGYSVSREKKERFSLILESASTNQTSMYLCASKEGKYEQYFGPGTRLTVT.

This chain uses TRBV3-1 (or the pseudogene TRBV3-2) with TRBJ1-2; tentatively, D is TRBD1 (5 bases). CDR1 LGHDT and CDR2 YNNKEL come from the germline V gene (reference sequence). V gave up 4 bases and J gave up 13 bases, with 16 bases separating them. CDR3 length equals 12 residues. In DNA, the CDR3 is TGTGCCAGCAGCCGCCGGGGCCGGAGTTTCACCTTC. Protein product: CASSRRGRSFTF.

This rearrangement joins TRBV5-1 to TRBJ2-3; perhaps TRBD2 as D (5 bases). The length of the CDR3 is 15 residues. CDR1 and CDR2 (germline): SGHRS, YFSETQ. Trimming cost V 0 bases and J 2 bases, with 10 bases left between them. CDR3 sequence: CASSLASPPTDTQYF. CDR3 DNA: TGCGCCAGCAGCTTGGCTAGCCCGCCCACAGATACGCAGTATTTT.

The chain carries TRBV5-1 and TRBJ1-1; D is possibly TRBD1 (5 bases). The CDR3 is 15 amino acids. With 2 bases removed from V and 1 base from J, the gap between germline ends came to 12 bases. CDR1 and CDR2 from the germline V gene are SGHRS and YFSETQ. CDR3 in DNA: TGCGCCAGCAGCTTTGGACAACCGGCGAACACTGAAGCTTTCTTT. It encodes CASSFGQPANTEAFF.

The J gene is TRBJ2-7, the V gene TRBV7-6; weak D call: TRBD1 (6 bases). With 0 bases removed from V and 2 bases from J, the gap between germline ends came to 14 bases. The CDR3 spans 16 residues. Germline CDR1 is SGHVS and CDR2 is FNYEAQ. The CDR3 reads CASSLAGQGFPYEQYF. The DNA of the CDR3 is TGTGCCAGCAGCTTAGCGGGGCAGGGGTTCCCCTACGAGCAGTACTTC.

The chain recombines TRBV5-1 with TRBJ2-7, with D tentatively TRBD1 (5 bases). The CDR3 contains 15 residues. V was pared by 0 bases and J by 3 bases, with 13 bases between. CDR1 is SGHRS, CDR2 YFSETQ, per germline. The CDR3 DNA sequence: TGCGCCAGCAGCTTGGGCCAGGGCGCCTACTACGAGCAGTACTTC. Amino acid sequence: CASSLGQGAYYEQYF. The full variable domain, rest sourced from reference TRBV5-1 and TRBJ2-7, is KAGVTQTPRYLIKTRGQQVTLSCSPISGHRSVSWYQQTPGQGLQFLFEYFSETQRNKGNFPGRFSGRQFSNSRSEMNVSTLELGDSALYLCASSLGQGAYYEQYFGPGTRLTVT.

The V call is TRBV24-1, the J call TRBJ2-3; D not resolved. Germline lookup yields CDR1 KGHDR and CDR2 SFDVKD. The CDR3 runs 12 residues. Trimming pared 3 bases from V and 0 bases from J, leaving 0 bases between. The DNA for the CDR3 is TGTGCCACCAGTGATAGCACAGATACGCAGTATTTT. This gives the protein CATSDSTDTQYF.

This clone was seen once. The CDR3 DNA is TGTGCCAGCAGCTCAGGCCGGGACTCTTGGGGCTACACCTTC. This codes for CASSSGRDSWGYTF. This chain uses TRBV7-9 with TRBJ1-2, with a tentative D call TRBD1 (5 bases). V lost 4 bases and J 8 bases, leaving 17 bases between the germline ends. The germline V gene has CDR1 SEHNR and CDR2 FQNEAQ (reference sequence). This CDR3 comprises 14 residues.

This clone was seen only once. V and J are TRBV5-1 and TRBJ2-1, with 9 bases matching TRBD1. Looked up from germline, CDR1 is SGHRS and CDR2 is YFSETQ. The CDR3 is 14 residues long. V was pared by 4 bases and J by 8 bases, with 7 bases of the junction left unmatched. For the CDR3, the DNA is TGCGCCAGCAGCCTCCGGGACAGGGCCCATGAGCAGTTCTTC. Protein product: CASSLRDRAHEQFF.

V gene TRBV4-3 combines with J gene TRBJ2-7, with a weak D call TRBD2 (5 bases). V was shortened by 0 bases and J by 2 bases, with 11 bases between the two germline ends. The CDR3 length is 15 residues. Germline V gene lookup returns CDR1 LGHNA and CDR2 YSLEER. Here the CDR3 reads CASSQEVGDTYEQYF. In nucleotides, the CDR3 is TGCGCCAGCAGCCAAGAAGTCGGGGATACCTACGAGCAGTACTTC.

In nucleotides, the CDR3 is TGTGCCAGCAGTGAGTCCTATAATTCACCCCTCCACTTT. It specifies CASSESYNSPLHF. This chain connects TRBV27 to TRBJ1-6; D gene unclear. This CDR3 region has 13 residues. Per the germline V gene, CDR1 is MNHEY and CDR2 is SMNVEV (reference sequence). V shed 5 bases and J shed 1 base, with 3 bases lying between them.

This chain links TRBV11-2 with TRBJ1-1; the D gene is possibly TRBD1 (5 bases). This CDR3 has 14 residues. V was pared by 8 bases and J by 5 bases, with 18 bases between. CDR1 is SGHAT, CDR2 FQNNGV, per germline. The CDR3 DNA reads TGTGCCAGCGGAGCGTTGGGGGAAGAGACTGAAGCTTTCTTT. This gives the protein CASGALGEETEAFF.

The rearrangement joins TRBV28 to TRBJ1-2; TRBD1 is a possible D gene (5 bases). Germline V CDR1 and CDR2: MDHEN, SYDVKM. Trimming left V 4 bases short and J 4 bases short, with 19 bases between. CDR3 size: 16 residues. DNA of the CDR3: TGTGCCAGCAGTTACCTGGACACCTCGCTGTTCTATGGCTACACCTTC. Encoded protein: CASSYLDTSLFYGYTF.

V gene TRBV9 combines with J gene TRBJ2-2; TRBD2 might be the D (6 bases). CDR1 and CDR2 from the germline V gene are SGDLS and YYNGEE. The V and J ends lost 0 bases and 3 bases respectively, with 12 bases between them. The CDR3 runs to 16 residues. CDR3 sequence: CASSVGGGTHTGELFF. The CDR3 DNA reads TGTGCCAGCAGCGTAGGGGGCGGGACCCACACCGGGGAGCTGTTTTTT.

This clone was detected only once. The rearrangement uses TRBV28 and TRBJ1-1; weak D call: TRBD1 (6 bases). V was pared by 2 bases and J by 2 bases, with 9 bases between. CDR1 is MDHEN, CDR2 SYDVKM, per germline. The length of the CDR3 is 14 residues. This CDR3 is CASSLQQGNTEAFF. CDR3 DNA: TGTGCCAGCAGTTTACAACAGGGAAACACTGAAGCTTTCTTT. The whole variable domain, remainder taken from reference TRBV28 and TRBJ1-1, is DVKVTQSSRYLVKRTGEKVFLECVQDMDHENMFWYRQDPGLGLRLIYFSYDVKMKEKGDIPEGYSVSREKKERFSLILESASTNQTSMYLCASSLQQGNTEAFFGQGTRLTVV.

This chain joins TRBV5-1 and TRBJ2-1, with D possibly matching TRBD2 (5 bases). The CDR3 sequence is 15 residues long. The germline gives CDR1 SGHRS, CDR2 YFSETQ. V was pared by 5 bases and J by 0 bases, with 12 bases between. CDR3 DNA: TGCGCCAGCAGGCCCATGGGGAGCTCCTACAATGAGCAGTTCTTC. This gives the protein CASRPMGSSYNEQFF. The whole variable domain, filled in from reference TRBV5-1 and TRBJ2-1, reads KAGVTQTPRYLIKTRGQQVTLSCSPISGHRSVSWYQQTPGQGLQFLFEYFSETQRNKGNFPGRFSGRQFSNSRSEMNVSTLELGDSALYLCASRPMGSSYNEQFFGPGTRLTVL.

The gene calls are TRBV20-1 and TRBJ1-5; a possible D gene is TRBD1 (5 bases). This CDR3 contains 14 residues. The V gene's germline CDR1 is DFQATT and CDR2 SNEGSKA (reference sequence). With 3 bases removed from V and 4 bases from J, the gap between germline ends came to 13 bases. The CDR3 nucleotides read TGCAGTGCTAGTCCCGGGACGGCGAATCAGCCCCAGCATTTT. Translation: CSASPGTANQPQHF.

The table lists this clone with a few counts. CDR3 coding DNA: TGTGCCAGCAGCTTGCTCCGGGCGGCTGGGGGGGCCGGGGAGCTGTTTTTT. The encoded protein is CASSLLRAAGGAGELFF. The chain employs TRBV5-4 and TRBJ2-2; 7 positions agree with TRBD2. CDR3 length: 17 residues. CDR1 is SGHNT, CDR2 YYREEE, per germline (reference sequence). J lost 6 bases, V lost 1 base, and 12 bases had no gene match.

V and J are TRBV3-1 (or the pseudogene TRBV3-2) and TRBJ1-2, with a possible D match to TRBD1 (5 bases). The CDR3 contains 13 residues. Trimming pared 5 bases from V and 8 bases from J, leaving 15 bases between. CDR1 is LGHDT and CDR2 is YNNKEL in the germline V gene (reference sequence). The CDR3, as DNA: TGTGCCAGCAGCTGGGACTTAAGAGAAGGCTACACCTTC. It specifies CASSWDLREGYTF.

V gene TRBV6-1 combines with J gene TRBJ2-5; D gene ambiguous. The CDR3 sequence is 14 residues long. Germline V gene data show CDR1 as MNHNS and CDR2 as SASEGT. V shed 1 base and J shed 5 bases, with 11 bases lying between them. The DNA for the CDR3 is TGTGCCAGCAGTGAAGAGGGCGGCTATGAGACCCAGTACTTC. It is translated as CASSEEGGYETQYF.